This entry lists 20 T cell receptor beta chains sequenced from one sample in a study of blood T cell dynamics during melanoma immunotherapy. Clones were sequenced by immunoSEQ multiplex PCR, and TCRdb holds only the in-frame ones, with some missing. Of 11,000 to 15,000 clones in the sample, 70% to 90% are singletons; the top ten hold 4% to 5.5%. Noted time point: week 3, after first cycle of checkpoint inhibitor. The sample in question was blood, obtained from a patient treated with checkpoint blockade. These receptors came from a human donor with melanoma.

The rearrangement links TRBV6-4 to TRBJ2-2, with unresolved D. This CDR3 region has 13 residues. V lost 4 bases and J 1 base, leaving 4 bases between the germline ends. CDR1 is MRHNA and CDR2 is SNTAGT in the germline V gene. Written as DNA, the CDR3 is TGTGCCAGCAGTGTAGGGAACACCGGGGAGCTGTTTTTT. Its translation: CASSVGNTGELFF.

The chain links TRBV5-8 to TRBJ2-3; TRBD2 aligns across 10 bases. Germline CDR1 SGHTS, CDR2 YDEGEE. The CDR3 is 15 amino acids. With 4 bases clipped from V and 1 base from J, the junction kept 3 bases outside the gene matches. CDR3 DNA sequence: TGTGCCAGCAGCCGTCTAGCGGGAGGCACAGATACGCAGTATTTT. It yields the protein CASSRLAGGTDTQYF.

The chain recombines TRBV6-6 with TRBJ2-7; 8 positions agree with TRBD1. The CDR3 extends over 15 amino acids. V was clipped by 2 bases and J by 2 bases; unmatched bases: 5. Germline V lookup: CDR1 MNHNY, CDR2 SVGAGI (reference sequence). CDR3 nucleotide sequence: TGTGCCAGCAGTTACAGACAGGGGAGCCCCTACGAGCAGTACTTC. It codes for CASSYRQGSPYEQYF.

The chain has TRBV5-4 and TRBJ2-3, with TRBD1 matching 7 bases. CDR1 SGHNT and CDR2 YYREEE come from the germline V gene (reference sequence). J was trimmed by 4 bases and V by 4 bases; bases with no gene match: 9. The CDR3 length is 15 residues. CDR3 DNA sequence: TGTGCCAGCAGCGCTTTTCCTGACAGGGCAGATACGCAGTATTTT. Translating it yields CASSAFPDRADTQYF.

The CDR3 nucleotides read TGTGCCAGCAGTTCGGTCGGACAGGGTTACAATGAGCAGTTCTTC. Residues: CASSSVGQGYNEQFF. The chain joins TRBV2 to TRBJ2-1; the match to TRBD1 covers 8 bases. J was trimmed by 4 bases and V by 5 bases; bases with no gene match: 7. Germline values: CDR1 SNHLY, CDR2 FYNNEI. CDR3 length: 15 residues. The full variable domain, in which reference TRBV2 and TRBJ2-1 provide the parts outside the CDR3, is EPEVTQTPSHQVTQMGQEVILRCVPISNHLYFYWYRQILGQKVEFLVSFYNNEISEKSEIFDDQFSVERPDGSNFTLKIRSTKLEDSAMYFCASSSVGQGYNEQFFGPGTRLTVL.

The CDR3 nucleotides read TGTGCCAGCAGCCGCCCAGGGGGAGGGGAGACCCAGTACTTC. This encodes CASSRPGGGETQYF. V gene TRBV14 combines with J gene TRBJ2-5; D possibly matches TRBD1 or TRBD2 (7 bases each). The germline CDR1 and CDR2 sequences are SGHDN and FVKESK. The CDR3 has 14 residues. Trimming removed 4 bases from V and 5 bases from J, with 14 bases in between. Together with reference TRBV14 and TRBJ2-5, the CDR3 gives the full variable domain: EAGVTQFPSHSVIEKGQTVTLRCDPISGHDNLYWYRRVMGKEIKFLLHFVKESKQDESGMPNNRFLAERTGGTYSTLKVQPAELEDSGVYFCASSRPGGGETQYFGPGTRLLVL.

The chain combines TRBV5-6 with TRBJ1-2; D remains ambiguous. The germline V and J ends were trimmed by 4 bases and 3 bases, with 16 bases remaining between them. Germline V gives CDR1 SGHDT, CDR2 YYEEEE. The CDR3 loop spans 15 amino acids. The CDR3 here is CASSPWPGVYYGYTF. Here the CDR3 DNA reads TGTGCCAGCAGCCCATGGCCCGGGGTCTACTATGGCTACACCTTC.

The chain carries TRBV6-5 and TRBJ2-2; 7 bases fit TRBD2. This CDR3 is 16 amino acids long. V lost 0 bases and J lost 5; bases outside the gene matches: 6. From germline, CDR1 is MNHEY and CDR2 SVGAGI. The CDR3 protein is CASSYSGRAFTGELFF. The CDR3 DNA follows: TGTGCCAGCAGTTACTCTGGGAGGGCCTTTACCGGGGAGCTGTTTTTT.

This chain uses TRBV4-3 with TRBJ2-1; 10 nucleotides align to TRBD2. Germline V gene data show CDR1 as LGHNA and CDR2 as YSLEER. With 0 bases clipped from V and 7 bases from J, the junction kept 6 bases outside the gene matches. The CDR3 has 16 residues. The CDR3 DNA reads TGCGCCAGCAGCCAAGATCTAGCGGGAGATGTGAATGAGCAGTTCTTC. Protein sequence: CASSQDLAGDVNEQFF.

The chain has TRBV6-6 and TRBJ1-6, with TRBD1 matching over 7 bases. Germline loops: CDR1 MNHNY, CDR2 SVGAGI (reference sequence). CDR3 length: 15 amino acids. Trimming removed 6 bases from V and 5 bases from J; junction bases left unmatched: 7. The CDR3 DNA is TGTGCCAGCAGGGGACCGGGACAGCATAATTCACCCCTCCACTTT. This encodes CASRGPGQHNSPLHF.

Turning to this clone: One junction end does not reproduce the germline sequence, and a read error may be involved. The rearrangement uses TRBV6-1 and TRBJ2-7; D is uncertain. This CDR3 region has 13 residues. Germline lookup yields CDR1 MNHNS and CDR2 SASEGT. CDR3 protein: CASGDLSSYEQYF. The DNA for the CDR3 is TGTGCCAGCGGTGACTTGAGCTCCTACGAGCAGTACTTC.

The V gene is TRBV13, the J gene TRBJ1-2; no firm D call. CDR1 PRHDT and CDR2 FYEKMQ come from the germline V gene (reference sequence). This CDR3 has 15 amino acids. Trimming stripped 5 bases from V and 4 bases from J, with 17 bases between. The CDR3 nucleotides are TGTGCCAGCAGCCCAGGACGTCGGGCGAGCTATGGCTACACCTTC. This codes for CASSPGRRASYGYTF.

The J gene is TRBJ2-2, the V gene TRBV5-8; perhaps TRBD2 as D (6 bases). Trimming pared 4 bases from V and 8 bases from J, leaving 18 bases between. The CDR3 spans 15 residues. The germline gives CDR1 SGHTS, CDR2 YDEGEE. The CDR3 here is CASSPSGTGPGELFF. CDR3 in DNA: TGTGCCAGCAGCCCCTCCGGGACTGGCCCGGGGGAGCTGTTTTTT.

V and J are TRBV11-1 and TRBJ1-1; possibly TRBD1 for D (5 bases). Trimming cost V 4 bases and J 1 base, with 13 bases left between them. Per the germline V gene, CDR1 is SGHAT and CDR2 is FQDESV (reference sequence). CDR3 length: 15 amino acids. CDR3 DNA sequence: TGTGCCAGCAGCTCCCCAGGGCTGGCGAACACTGAAGCTTTCTTT. Encoded protein: CASSSPGLANTEAFF.

The J gene is TRBJ2-3, the V gene TRBV2, with 10 bases that match TRBD2. Germline CDR1 and CDR2: SNHLY and FYNNEI. The CDR3 covers 15 residues. V shed 5 bases, J shed 6 bases, and the junction held 8 bases outside the gene matches. CDR3 nucleotides: TGTGCCAGCAGTCTACTAGCGGGAACCCCCGATACGCAGTATTTT. Translation gives CASSLLAGTPDTQYF.

This clone was seen only once. This chain connects TRBV11-2 to TRBJ2-2, with D maybe TRBD2 (5 bases). Germline V lookup: CDR1 SGHAT, CDR2 FQNNGV. Trimming cost V 2 bases and J 7 bases, with 11 bases left between them. The CDR3 runs to 14 residues. The chain's CDR3 is CASSLQEVGGELFF. DNA of the CDR3: TGTGCCAGCAGCTTACAGGAGGTGGGCGGGGAGCTGTTTTTT. Using reference TRBV11-2 and TRBJ2-2 for the parts outside the CDR3, the full variable domain is EAGVAQSPRYKIIEKRQSVAFWCNPISGHATLYWYQQILGQGPKLLIQFQNNGVVDDSQLPKDRFSAERLKGVDSTLKIQPAKLEDSAVYLCASSLQEVGGELFFGEGSRLTVL.

The chain recombines TRBV9 with TRBJ1-1, with TRBD1 matching 9 bases. V lost 3 bases to trimming and J lost 3 bases; unmatched junction nucleotides: 9. The CDR3 consists of 16 residues. Germline CDR1 and CDR2: SGDLS and YYNGEE. CDR3 sequence reads: CASSEGDRAEDTEAFF. As DNA, the CDR3 is TGTGCCAGCAGCGAGGGGGACAGGGCCGAAGACACTGAAGCTTTCTTT.

J is TRBJ1-6 and V is TRBV6-1; 7 positions agree with TRBD1. This CDR3 spans 14 amino acids. Germline CDR1 MNHNS, CDR2 SASEGT. Germline trimming cut 8 bases from V and 7 bases from J; bases unmatched to any gene: 8. CDR3 region: CASARDRGNSPLHF. For the CDR3, the DNA is TGTGCCAGCGCCCGGGACAGAGGAAATTCACCCCTCCACTTT.

The CDR3 loop reads CASRPGQGALETQYF. CDR3 bases: TGCGCCAGCAGGCCGGGACAGGGGGCGCTGGAGACCCAGTACTTC. V usage is TRBV10-2 and J usage is TRBJ2-5; 12 bases map to TRBD1. The V and J ends lost 6 bases and 5 bases, in that order; junction bases with no gene match: 7. In germline, CDR1 is WSHSY, CDR2 SAAADI. CDR3 length equals 15 residues.

V and J are TRBV7-9 and TRBJ2-5, with 7 bases fitting TRBD2. After removal of 1 base from V and 5 bases from J, the junction contained 4 bases not matched to a gene. Germline V gene sequence: CDR1 SEHNR, CDR2 FQNEAQ (reference sequence). CDR3 size: 14 residues. CDR3 DNA: TGTGCCAGCAGCTTAGGGTCCGGGGGGGAGACCCAGTACTTC. The encoded protein is CASSLGSGGETQYF.